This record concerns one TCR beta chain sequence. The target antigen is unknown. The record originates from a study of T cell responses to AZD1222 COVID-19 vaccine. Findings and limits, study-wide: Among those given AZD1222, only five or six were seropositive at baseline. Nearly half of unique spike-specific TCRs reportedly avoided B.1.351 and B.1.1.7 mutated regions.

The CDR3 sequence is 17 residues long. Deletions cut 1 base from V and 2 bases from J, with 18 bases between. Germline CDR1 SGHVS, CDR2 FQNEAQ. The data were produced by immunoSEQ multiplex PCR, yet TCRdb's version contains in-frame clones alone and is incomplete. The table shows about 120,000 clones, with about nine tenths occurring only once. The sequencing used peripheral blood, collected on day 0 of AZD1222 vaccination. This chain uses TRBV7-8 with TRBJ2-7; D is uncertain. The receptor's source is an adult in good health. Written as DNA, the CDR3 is TGTGCCAGCAGCTTAGATGCGCAGAGAGTGTCGACCTACGAGCAGTACTTC. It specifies CASSLDAQRVSTYEQYF.